This T cell receptor beta chain stems from a study of T cell repertoires in cytomegalovirus infection. Study summary: The study used recently identified HLA-C-restricted and well-studied HLA-B-restricted CMV epitopes. Signatures in public TCR beta sequences pointed to both CMV infection and matching HLA type. Whole-study results and caveats: HLA-C-restricted CMV clonotypes gave the most frequent clonotype in two of eight donors.

Trimming cost V 6 bases and J 2 bases; bases outside gene matches: 3. The CDR3 consists of 14 residues. This clonotype was recorded only once. No antigen is known for it. TCRdb fed the reads into MiXCR, producing one record per CDR3 protein. The data hold around 500,000 distinct CDR3 sequences, with about 44% observed a single time. This receptor was obtained from a human donor in good health (CMV status not recorded). Some clones in this sample may be carry-over from other donors' samples. The chain couples TRBV12-3 or TRBV12-4 to TRBJ1-5; 8 bases match TRBD1. Sequences were derived from cultured PBMCs, sampled from culture after CMV antigen stimulation. The CDR3, as DNA: TGTGCCAGCAGAAAGACAGGGGGCAATCAGCCCCAGCATTTT. Translating it yields CASRKTGGNQPQHF.